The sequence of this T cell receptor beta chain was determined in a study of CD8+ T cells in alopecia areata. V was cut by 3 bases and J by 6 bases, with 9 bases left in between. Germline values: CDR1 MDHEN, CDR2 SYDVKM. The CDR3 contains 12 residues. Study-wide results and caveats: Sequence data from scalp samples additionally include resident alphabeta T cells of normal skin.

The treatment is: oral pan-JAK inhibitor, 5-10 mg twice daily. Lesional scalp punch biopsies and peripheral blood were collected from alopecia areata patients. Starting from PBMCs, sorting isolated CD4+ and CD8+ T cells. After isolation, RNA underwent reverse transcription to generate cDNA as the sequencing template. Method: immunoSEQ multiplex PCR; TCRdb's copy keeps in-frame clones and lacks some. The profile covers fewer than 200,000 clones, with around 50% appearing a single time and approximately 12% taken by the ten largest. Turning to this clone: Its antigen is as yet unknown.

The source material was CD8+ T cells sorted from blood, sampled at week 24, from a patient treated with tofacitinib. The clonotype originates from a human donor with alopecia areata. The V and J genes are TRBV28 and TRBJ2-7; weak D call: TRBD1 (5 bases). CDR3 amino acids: CASSLDKVEQYF. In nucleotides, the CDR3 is TGTGCCAGCAGTTTGGACAAGGTCGAGCAGTACTTC.